The 25 T cell receptor beta chains listed next were all sequenced from one sample in a study of T cell changes during pregnancy in multiple sclerosis. Clones were sequenced by immunoSEQ multiplex PCR, and TCRdb holds only the in-frame ones, with some missing. Among roughly 60,000 clones listed, 75% to 90% were seen once. Sequencing used CD4+ T cells from peripheral blood mononuclear cells, obtained in the first trimester of pregnancy. Receptors originate from a female donor with multiple sclerosis, enrolled in a pregnancy study.

The chain recombines TRBV7-3 with TRBJ2-1, with D uncertain. V shed 5 bases and J shed 6 bases, with 11 bases lying between them. Germline values: CDR1 SGHTA, CDR2 FQGTGA. The CDR3 has 13 amino acids. CDR3 sequence: CASSPGVGNEQFF. CDR3 sequence (DNA): TGTGCCAGCAGCCCCGGAGTGGGCAATGAGCAGTTCTTC.

This chain connects TRBV5-1 to TRBJ2-7; TRBD1 is a possible D gene (5 bases). Germline V gene data show CDR1 as SGHRS and CDR2 as YFSETQ. Trimming cost V 3 bases and J 2 bases, with 12 bases left between them. This CDR3 contains 14 residues. DNA for the CDR3: TGCGCCAGCAGCTCCGACAGTTTAACCTACGAGCAGTACTTC. Its protein product is CASSSDSLTYEQYF.

The chain couples TRBV18 to TRBJ1-1; D is undetermined. The CDR3 covers 17 residues. The germline V gene encodes CDR1 KGHSH and CDR2 LQKENI. V lost 0 bases and J 4 bases, leaving 18 bases between the germline ends. CDR3 bases: TGTGCCAGCTCACCACCGTGGCGGCCGGAGGGAGTCACTGAAGCTTTCTTT. It translates to CASSPPWRPEGVTEAFF.

The J gene is TRBJ2-5, the V gene TRBV19; 9 bases align to TRBD2. Germline CDR1 and CDR2: LNHDA and SQIVND (reference sequence). The CDR3 runs 14 residues. Unmatched junction bases numbered 5, after V lost 5 bases and J lost 4 bases. The DNA of the CDR3 is TGTGCCAGTAGTCGCGGGAGGGCCGGAGAGACCCAGTACTTC. Its protein is CASSRGRAGETQYF.

A note on this clone: Germline and junction disagree at one end, which may indicate a read error. The chain is built from TRBV5-1 and TRBJ1-1; weak D call: TRBD1 (5 bases). In germline, CDR1 is SGHRS, CDR2 YFSETQ. This CDR3 has 14 amino acids. The CDR3 sequence: CASSLDIRNTEAFF. The CDR3 DNA reads TGCGCCAGCAGTTTGGACATACGCAACACTGAAGCTTTCTTT.

The chain couples TRBV29-1 to TRBJ1-2, with a weak D call TRBD1 (5 bases). This CDR3 comprises 12 residues. V lost 8 bases, J lost 7 bases, and 17 bases lay in between. Germline CDR1 is SQVTM and CDR2 is ANQGSEA. CDR3 nucleotide sequence: TGCAGCATCCGACGGGGGGTTAGTGGCTACACCTTC. Its protein is CSIRRGVSGYTF. Supplemented by reference TRBV29-1 and TRBJ1-2, the full variable domain reads SAVISQKPSRDICQRGTSLTIQCQVDSQVTMMFWYRQQPGQSLTLIATANQGSEATYESGFVIDKFPISRPNLTFSTLTVSNMSPEDSSIYLCSIRRGVSGYTFGSGTRLTVV.

The V and J genes are TRBV19 and TRBJ1-3; D gene uncertain. This CDR3 is 13 amino acids long. Germline values: CDR1 LNHDA, CDR2 SQIVND (reference sequence). V dropped 5 bases and J dropped 0 bases, with 5 bases sitting between them. CDR3 loop: CASSVRSGNTIYF. In DNA, the CDR3 is TGTGCCAGTAGTGTCCGCTCTGGAAACACCATATATTTT.

This chain uses TRBV19 with TRBJ1-3; TRBD1 might be the D (6 bases). The CDR3 has 16 amino acids. The germline V and J ends were trimmed by 5 bases and 0 bases, with 14 bases remaining between them. The germline CDR1 and CDR2 sequences are LNHDA and SQIVND (reference sequence). CDR3 residues: CASSGGQFGSGNTIYF. The DNA for the CDR3 is TGTGCCAGTAGTGGAGGACAGTTTGGCTCTGGAAACACCATATATTTT.

This clone was counted once. The genes are TRBV25-1 and TRBJ1-2, with no clear D. Per the germline V gene, CDR1 is MGHDK and CDR2 is SYGVNS. The CDR3 is 12 amino acids. V lost 2 bases, J lost 4 bases, and 5 bases lay in between. CDR3 bases: TGTGCCAGCAGTGAACCCGGCTATGGCTACACCTTC. The encoded protein is CASSEPGYGYTF.

This clone appeared a few times. The chain has TRBV19 and TRBJ1-2; D might be TRBD1 (5 bases). The CDR3 runs 14 residues. V shed 3 bases and J shed 7 bases, with 15 bases lying between them. The germline CDR1 and CDR2 sequences are LNHDA and SQIVND (reference sequence). In DNA form, the CDR3 reads TGTGCCAGTAGTATGACAATGAGCGGGGCTGGCTACACCTTC. Translating gives CASSMTMSGAGYTF.

This chain uses TRBV7-3 with TRBJ1-1; D unresolved. Germline lookup yields CDR1 SGHTA and CDR2 FQGTGA. Trimming shortened V by 3 bases and J by 2 bases, and 7 bases separated the two germline ends. The CDR3 has 13 amino acids. CDR3 nucleotides: TGTGCCAGCAGCTTCAACAGAAACACTGAAGCTTTCTTT. Protein: CASSFNRNTEAFF. The complete variable domain, with remaining parts taken from reference TRBV7-3 and TRBJ1-1, reads GAGVSQTPSNKVTEKGKYVELRCDPISGHTALYWYRQSLGQGPEFLIYFQGTGAADDSGLPNDRFFAVRPEGSVSTLKIQRTERGDSAVYLCASSFNRNTEAFFGQGTRLTVV.

The chain couples TRBV2 to TRBJ2-7; D may be TRBD2 (6 bases). The germline V gene encodes CDR1 SNHLY and CDR2 FYNNEI. V lost 4 bases and J lost 6, with 19 bases in between. There are 15 residues in the CDR3. The CDR3 nucleotides read TGTGCCAGCAGTGGGAGCCCGCCTAGCGAAAGCGAGCAGTACTTC. Its protein product is CASSGSPPSESEQYF.

This chain's CDR3 is CASSPYDGVSYEQYF. DNA of the CDR3: TGTGCCAGCAGCCCCTATGACGGGGTATCCTACGAGCAGTACTTC. V and J are TRBV11-3 and TRBJ2-5, with D perhaps matching TRBD2 (5 bases). The J call is in doubt because the DNA end fits TRBJ2-7 better. In germline, CDR1 is SGHNT, CDR2 YENEEA. The CDR3 runs to 15 residues.

The V gene is TRBV28, the J gene TRBJ2-1; 9 nucleotides match TRBD2. The CDR3 loop spans 19 amino acids. CDR1 and CDR2 (germline): MDHEN, SYDVKM. V lost 5 bases, J lost 9 bases, and 23 bases stayed unmatched. CDR3 DNA sequence: TGTGCCAGCAGTATCCTGTCCCTCTGGGGGAAGCGGGAGGCCAGTGAGCAGTTCTTC. Residues: CASSILSLWGKREASEQFF. Full variable domain (rest looked up from reference TRBV28 and TRBJ2-1): DVKVTQSSRYLVKRTGEKVFLECVQDMDHENMFWYRQDPGLGLRLIYFSYDVKMKEKGDIPEGYSVSREKKERFSLILESASTNQTSMYLCASSILSLWGKREASEQFFGPGTRLTVL.

The J gene is TRBJ1-3, the V gene TRBV15; D uncertain. V lost 0 bases and J lost 0, with 21 bases in between. The CDR3 spans 20 residues. CDR1 and CDR2 (germline): LNHNV, YYDKDF (reference sequence). DNA for the CDR3: TGTGCCACCAGCAGAGATGCCGATGAAATGGCCCCACGCTCTGGAAACACCATATATTTT. It yields the protein CATSRDADEMAPRSGNTIYF.

V gene TRBV30 combines with J gene TRBJ1-6; D uncertain. The germline V and J ends were trimmed by 4 bases and 2 bases, with 12 bases remaining between them. Germline V gene sequence: CDR1 GTSNPN, CDR2 SVGIG (reference sequence). The CDR3 is 15 amino acids. In DNA form, the CDR3 reads TGTGCCTGGACTCGAGGGAAAACCTATAATTCACCCCTCCACTTT. Its protein is CAWTRGKTYNSPLHF.

In its sample, this clone was seen a few times. The chain links TRBV30 to TRBJ1-1; D may be TRBD1 (6 bases). The length of the CDR3 is 13 residues. Trimming removed 4 bases from V and 6 bases from J, with 15 bases in between. From germline, CDR1 is GTSNPN and CDR2 SVGIG (reference sequence). CDR3 sequence reads: CAWTHDRKAEAFF. The CDR3, as DNA: TGTGCCTGGACACATGACAGGAAGGCTGAAGCTTTCTTT.

The V and J genes are TRBV5-6 and TRBJ1-3; no definite D call. Germline loops: CDR1 SGHDT, CDR2 YYEEEE. The ends were cut back, 3 bases at V and 4 bases at J, with 5 bases in the middle. The CDR3 loop spans 12 amino acids. The CDR3: CASSSQGNTIYF. The CDR3 DNA sequence: TGTGCCAGCAGCTCCCAGGGAAACACCATATATTTT.

The chain uses TRBV19 and TRBJ2-3; 16 nucleotides line up with TRBD2. Losses at the gene ends were 6 bases for V and 1 base for J; bases not matched to a gene: 1. CDR3 length equals 16 residues. Germline values: CDR1 LNHDA, CDR2 SQIVND (reference sequence). DNA of the CDR3: TGTGCCAGTAGGGGACTAGCGGGAGGGGGCACAGATACGCAGTATTTT. Its protein is CASRGLAGGGTDTQYF.

The chain is built from TRBV27 and TRBJ1-5; the match to TRBD1 covers 7 bases. The CDR3 loop spans 19 amino acids. Germline trimming cut 7 bases from V and 2 bases from J; bases unmatched to any gene: 20. Germline V gene sequence: CDR1 MNHEY, CDR2 SMNVEV (reference sequence). In DNA, the CDR3 is TGTGCCAGCATGTCCTGGTGGACGGGCCCCCAGGGGGGCAATCAGCCCCAGCATTTT. Amino acid sequence: CASMSWWTGPQGGNQPQHF.

Note on this clone: A much larger clone sits a single nucleotide away, making a read error possible. This same CDR3 is encoded by further DNA sequences in the sample. This rearrangement joins TRBV6-6 to TRBJ1-1; D perhaps matches TRBD1 (5 bases). CDR3 length: 15 amino acids. Germline-derived CDR1 and CDR2 are MNHNY and SVGAGI (reference sequence). The CDR3 protein is CASTPADTPNTEAFF. CDR3 coding DNA: TGTGCTAGCACCCCGGCGGACACTCCGAACACTGAAGCTTTCTTT.

The chain recombines TRBV12-5 with TRBJ1-1; D not resolved. Germline loops: CDR1 LGHNT, CDR2 FRNRAP. V lost 0 bases and J lost 1, with 6 bases in between. CDR3 length: 14 amino acids. DNA of the CDR3: TGTGCTAGTGGTTTGGTATCCAGGAACACTGAAGCTTTCTTT. Protein: CASGLVSRNTEAFF.

This clone appeared a few times. This chain connects TRBV18 to TRBJ1-5, with D unclear. CDR1 KGHSH and CDR2 LQKENI come from the germline V gene. The CDR3 is 16 residues long. V was pared by 0 bases and J by 3 bases, with 12 bases between. DNA of the CDR3: TGTGCCAGCTCACCACCGGCCGGGGTCCCCAATCAGCCCCAGCATTTT. Amino acids: CASSPPAGVPNQPQHF.

V and J are TRBV5-4 and TRBJ2-7, with D possibly matching TRBD1 (5 bases). This CDR3 has 19 residues. The germline V gene encodes CDR1 SGHNT and CDR2 YYREEE (reference sequence). Trimming removed 0 bases from V and 3 bases from J, with 25 bases in between. The CDR3 DNA is TGTGCCAGCAGCTTGGGACCGGAACAGGTCCCTTTTGCCATCTACGAGCAGTACTTC. The encoded protein is CASSLGPEQVPFAIYEQYF. The full variable domain, completed using reference TRBV5-4 and TRBJ2-7, is ETGVTQSPTHLIKTRGQQVTLRCSSQSGHNTVSWYQQALGQGPQFIFQYYREEENGRGNFPPRFSGLQFPNYSSELNVNALELDDSALYLCASSLGPEQVPFAIYEQYFGPGTRLTVT.

A single count supports this clone. The V gene is TRBV7-9, the J gene TRBJ2-3; D is possibly TRBD1 (5 bases). The germline gives CDR1 SEHNR, CDR2 FQNEAQ (reference sequence). The V and J ends lost 3 bases and 0 bases respectively, with 10 bases between them. There are 15 residues in the CDR3. CDR3 nucleotide sequence: TGTGCCAGCAGCTTTCCGAGACAGAGCACAGATACGCAGTATTTT. This translates into CASSFPRQSTDTQYF. The entire variable domain, with the rest obtained from reference TRBV7-9 and TRBJ2-3, is as follows: DTGVSQNPRHKITKRGQNVTFRCDPISEHNRLYWYRQTLGQGPEFLTYFQNEAQLEKSRLLSDRFSAERPKGSFSTLEIQRTEQGDSAMYLCASSFPRQSTDTQYFGPGTRLTVL.